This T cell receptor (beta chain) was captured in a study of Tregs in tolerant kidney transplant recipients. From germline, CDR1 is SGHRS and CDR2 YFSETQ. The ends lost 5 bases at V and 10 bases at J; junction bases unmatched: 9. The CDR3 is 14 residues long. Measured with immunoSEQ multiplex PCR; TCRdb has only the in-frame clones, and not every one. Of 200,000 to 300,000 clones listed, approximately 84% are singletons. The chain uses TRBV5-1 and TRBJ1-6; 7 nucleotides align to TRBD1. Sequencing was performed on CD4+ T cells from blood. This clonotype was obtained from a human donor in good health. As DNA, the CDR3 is TGCGCCAGCAGTCCCGACAGGGAGGACTCACCCCTCCACTTT. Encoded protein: CASSPDREDSPLHF.